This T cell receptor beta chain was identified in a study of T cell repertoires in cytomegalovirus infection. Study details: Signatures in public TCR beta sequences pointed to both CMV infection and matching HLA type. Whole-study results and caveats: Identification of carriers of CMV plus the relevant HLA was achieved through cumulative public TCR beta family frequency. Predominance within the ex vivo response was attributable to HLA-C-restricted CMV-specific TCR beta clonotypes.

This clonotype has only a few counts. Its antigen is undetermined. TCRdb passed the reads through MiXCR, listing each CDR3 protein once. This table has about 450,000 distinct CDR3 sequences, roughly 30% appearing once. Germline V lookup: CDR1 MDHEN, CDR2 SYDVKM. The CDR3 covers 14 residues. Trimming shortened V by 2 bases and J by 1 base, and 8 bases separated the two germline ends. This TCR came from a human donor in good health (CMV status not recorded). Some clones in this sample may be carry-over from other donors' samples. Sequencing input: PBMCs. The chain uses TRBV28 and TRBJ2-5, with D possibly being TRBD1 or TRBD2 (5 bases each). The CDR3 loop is CASSLPGTQETQYF. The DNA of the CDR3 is TGTGCCAGCAGTTTACCAGGGACCCAAGAGACCCAGTACTTC.